The present T cell receptor (beta chain) was sequenced within a study of blood T cell repertoires in COVID-19. Germline loops: CDR1 SNHLY, CDR2 FYNNEI. The CDR3 extends over 15 amino acids. V gave up 6 bases and J gave up 0 bases, with 12 bases separating them. Grouping used clinical history reported by participants in a survey and questionnaire. Authors' processing steps: Amplifying reference gene primers gave estimates of nucleated cell counts. TCRdb's table, derived via immunoSEQ multiplex PCR, lists solely in-frame clones and lacks some. From that table come the V and J calls and clone size; the DNA was used to work out D and trimming. The table includes approximately 250,000 clones, under 90% detected once.

The sequencing input was PBMCs or T cells enriched from blood (not recorded which). The sequence was collected from a man aged 30-40 years with acute COVID-19. The rearrangement links TRBV2 to TRBJ2-1; D is perhaps TRBD2 (5 bases). The CDR3 is CASREYGVSYNEQFF. CDR3 DNA sequence: TGTGCCAGCAGGGAGTACGGGGTCTCCTACAATGAGCAGTTCTTC.